The TCR beta chain described here comes from a study of T cell responses to AZD1222 COVID-19 vaccine. About this clone: The antigen is undetermined.

General observations from the study: Spike as a whole was targeted by vaccine-associated CD4 TCRs, dominant at 160-218 and 743-854. Epitopes outside B.1.351 and B.1.1.7 mutated regions reportedly drew nearly half of spike TCRs. A rise in Spike-specific TCR breadth and depth followed two AZD1222 doses.

The CDR3 is made up of 15 amino acids. The germline CDR1 and CDR2 sequences are LGHNA and YNFKEQ. With V trimmed by 3 bases and J by 6 bases, 9 bases remained unmatched. The method was immunoSEQ multiplex PCR; TCRdb's version includes in-frame clones alone and lacks a portion of them. The top ten hold 8% to 13% of the sample, which has some 180,000 clones, 85% to 95% seen once. V gene TRBV4-2 combines with J gene TRBJ1-2; 8 bases agree with TRBD1. The material sequenced was peripheral blood, taken on day 0 of AZD1222 vaccination. The receptor was isolated from an adult in good health. The CDR3 DNA is TGTGCCAGCAGCCATCAAAAAGGACAGGGACATGGCTACACCTTC. As protein: CASSHQKGQGHGYTF.